This T cell receptor (beta chain) emerged from a study of blood T cells in healthy people across ages. Next came a second PCR, run for about 6 to 12 cycles, which used a sample-barcoded 5' primer along with a J-beta primer mix. TCRdb reprocessed the 5' RACE reads with MiXCR, giving one entry per CDR3 protein. The sample has roughly 830,000 distinct CDR3 sequences; 55% to 65% are singletons. Whole-study findings and limits: Roughly linear age-related decline in beta diversity appeared, significant by age about 37.

In the case of this clonotype: Its antigen is unidentified.

Germline lookup yields CDR1 SQVTM and CDR2 ANQGSEA. The CDR3 has 14 residues. The chain has TRBV29-1 and TRBJ2-5; no definite D call. Gene TRBJ2-7 matches the end of the DNA better, so the J call may be wrong. This TCR was sampled from a man aged 25-40 years in good health. The sequenced sample was blood. DNA for the CDR3: TGCAGCGTTGAGGTGCATGGGCCCCGAAACGAGCAGTACTTC. Amino acids: CSVEVHGPRNEQYF.